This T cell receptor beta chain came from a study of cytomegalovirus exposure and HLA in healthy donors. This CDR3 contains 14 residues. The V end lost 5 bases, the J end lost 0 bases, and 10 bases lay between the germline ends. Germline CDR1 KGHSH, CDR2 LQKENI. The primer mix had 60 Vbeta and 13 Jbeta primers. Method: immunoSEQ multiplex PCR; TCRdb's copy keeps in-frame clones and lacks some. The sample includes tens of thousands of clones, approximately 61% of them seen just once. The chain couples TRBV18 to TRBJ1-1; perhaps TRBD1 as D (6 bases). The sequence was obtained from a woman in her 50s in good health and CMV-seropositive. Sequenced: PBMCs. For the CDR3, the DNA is TGTGCCAGCTCAGCCGGGACACTGAACACTGAAGCTTTCTTT. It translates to CASSAGTLNTEAFF.